This entry concerns a single T cell receptor beta chain. Its antigen is not known. The germline gives CDR1 MGHRA, CDR2 YSYEKL. CDR3 length: 15 amino acids. Trimming took 0 bases from V and 5 from J, leaving 14 bases between them. This sample is drawn from a study of cytomegalovirus exposure and HLA in healthy donors. Study findings and constraints: A later analysis appeared to link common viral pathogens to several of the most significant clusters. The authors later found most CMV-associated TCR beta chains appeared HLA-restricted.

PCR primers comprised 60 Vbeta and 13 Jbeta primers. The repertoire was sequenced with immunoSEQ multiplex PCR; TCRdb's copy has only in-frame clones and lacks some. The repertoire includes around 150,000 clones, 76% of them detected once, and around 3.2% sits in the top ten. This chain joins TRBV4-1 and TRBJ2-7, with D possibly matching TRBD1 (6 bases). The sample comprised PBMCs. The receptor's source is a middle-aged man in good health and CMV-seronegative. In DNA form, the CDR3 reads TGCGCCAGCAGCCAAGATGCAGGGGATGGCAACGAGCAGTACTTC. Residues: CASSQDAGDGNEQYF.